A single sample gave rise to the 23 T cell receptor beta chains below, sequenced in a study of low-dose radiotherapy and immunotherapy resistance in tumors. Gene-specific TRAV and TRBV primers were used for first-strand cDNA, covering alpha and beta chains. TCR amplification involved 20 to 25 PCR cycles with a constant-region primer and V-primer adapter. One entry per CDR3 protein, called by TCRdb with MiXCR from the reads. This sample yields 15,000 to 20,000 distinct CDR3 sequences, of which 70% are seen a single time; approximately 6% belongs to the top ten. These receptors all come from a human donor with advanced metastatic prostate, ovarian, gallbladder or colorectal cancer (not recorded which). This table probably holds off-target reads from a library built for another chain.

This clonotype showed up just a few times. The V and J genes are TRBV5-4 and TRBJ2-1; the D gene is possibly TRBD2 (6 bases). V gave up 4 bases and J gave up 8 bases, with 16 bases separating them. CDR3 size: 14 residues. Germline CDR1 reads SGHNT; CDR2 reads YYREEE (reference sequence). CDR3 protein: CASSLIQAGYEQFF. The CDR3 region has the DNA TGTGCCAGCAGCCTGATTCAGGCGGGGTATGAGCAGTTCTTC.

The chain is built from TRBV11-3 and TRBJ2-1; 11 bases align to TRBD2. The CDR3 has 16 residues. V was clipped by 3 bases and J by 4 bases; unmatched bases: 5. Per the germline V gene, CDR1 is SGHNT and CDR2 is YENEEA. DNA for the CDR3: TGTGCCAGCAGCTTTAGCGGGGGGGCGGGATACAATGAGCAGTTCTTC. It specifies CASSFSGGAGYNEQFF. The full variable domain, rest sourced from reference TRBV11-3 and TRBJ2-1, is EAGVVQSPRYKIIEKKQPVAFWCNPISGHNTLYWYLQNLGQGPELLIRYENEEAVDDSQLPKDRFSAERLKGVDSTLKIQPAELGDSAVYLCASSFSGGAGYNEQFFGPGTRLTVL.

CDR3: CASSDRAGVQTEAFF. The CDR3 DNA sequence: TGCGCCAGCAGTGATCGTGCAGGGGTTCAAACTGAAGCTTTCTTT. The V gene is TRBV10-2, the J gene TRBJ1-1, with D possibly being TRBD1 (6 bases). Trimming left V 3 bases short and J 5 bases short, with 16 bases between. CDR3 length: 15 amino acids. CDR1 is WSHSY, CDR2 SAAADI, per germline.

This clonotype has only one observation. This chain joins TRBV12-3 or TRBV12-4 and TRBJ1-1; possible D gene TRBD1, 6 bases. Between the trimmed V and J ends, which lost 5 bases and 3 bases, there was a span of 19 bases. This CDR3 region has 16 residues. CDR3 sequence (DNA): TGTGCCAGCAGTACTCCCCCGGGGGCGCGGGACACTGAAGCTTTCTTT. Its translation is CASSTPPGARDTEAFF.

DNA for the CDR3: TGTGCCACCAGTAGGACAGGGACGAACTATGGCTACACCTTC. Translating gives CATSRTGTNYGYTF. The chain carries TRBV24-1 and TRBJ1-2; 8 bases align to TRBD1. The CDR3 has 14 amino acids. The ends lost 6 bases at V and 2 bases at J; junction bases unmatched: 4. Germline V gene lookup returns CDR1 KGHDR and CDR2 SFDVKD.

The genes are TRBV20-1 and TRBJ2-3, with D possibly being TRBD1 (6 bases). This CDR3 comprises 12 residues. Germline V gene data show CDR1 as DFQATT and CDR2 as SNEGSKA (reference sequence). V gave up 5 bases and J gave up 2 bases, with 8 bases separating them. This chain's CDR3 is CSAWTATDTQYF. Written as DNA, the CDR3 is TGCAGTGCTTGGACAGCCACAGATACGCAGTATTTT.

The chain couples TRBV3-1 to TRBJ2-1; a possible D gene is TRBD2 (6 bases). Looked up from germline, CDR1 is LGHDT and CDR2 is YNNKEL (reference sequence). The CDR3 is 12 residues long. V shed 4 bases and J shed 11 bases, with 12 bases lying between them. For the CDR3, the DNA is TGTGCCAGCAGCCCTCAGGGAGGAAAGCAGTTCTTC. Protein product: CASSPQGGKQFF.

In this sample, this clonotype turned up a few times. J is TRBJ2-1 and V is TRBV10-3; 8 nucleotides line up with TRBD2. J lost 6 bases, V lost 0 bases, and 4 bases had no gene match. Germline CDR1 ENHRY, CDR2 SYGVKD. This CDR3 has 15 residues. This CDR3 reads CAISESGLAGNEQFF. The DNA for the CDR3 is TGTGCCATCAGTGAGTCGGGCCTAGCGGGCAATGAGCAGTTCTTC.

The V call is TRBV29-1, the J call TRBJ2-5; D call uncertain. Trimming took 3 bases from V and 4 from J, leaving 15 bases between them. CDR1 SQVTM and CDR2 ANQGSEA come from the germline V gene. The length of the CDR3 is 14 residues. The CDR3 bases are TGCAGCGTTGATTTTAGTGTAATTGGAGAGACCCAGTACTTC. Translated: CSVDFSVIGETQYF.

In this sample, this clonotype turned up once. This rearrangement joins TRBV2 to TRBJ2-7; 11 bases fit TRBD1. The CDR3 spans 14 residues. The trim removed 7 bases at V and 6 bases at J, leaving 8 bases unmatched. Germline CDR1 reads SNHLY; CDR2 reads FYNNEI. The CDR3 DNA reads TGTGCCAGCATCCGCGGACAGGGGGCCGGCGAGCAGTACTTC. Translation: CASIRGQGAGEQYF.

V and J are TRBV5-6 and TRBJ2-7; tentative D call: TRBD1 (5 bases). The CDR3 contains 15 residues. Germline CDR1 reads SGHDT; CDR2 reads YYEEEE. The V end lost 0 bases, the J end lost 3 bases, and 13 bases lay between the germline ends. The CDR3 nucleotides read TGTGCCAGCAGCTTGGTAGGCAGGGTACGCTACGAGCAGTACTTC. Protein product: CASSLVGRVRYEQYF.

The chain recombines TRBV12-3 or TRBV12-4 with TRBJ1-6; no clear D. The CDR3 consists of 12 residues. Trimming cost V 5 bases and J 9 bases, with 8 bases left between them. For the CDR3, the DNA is TGTGCCAGCAGTACGGAATTTTCACCCCTCCACTTT. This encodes CASSTEFSPLHF.

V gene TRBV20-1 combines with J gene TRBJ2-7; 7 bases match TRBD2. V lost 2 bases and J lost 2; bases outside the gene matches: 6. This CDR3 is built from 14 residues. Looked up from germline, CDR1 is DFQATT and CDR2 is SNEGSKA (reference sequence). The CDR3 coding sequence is TGCAGTGCTAGACTAGCGGATTACACCTACGAGCAGTACTTC. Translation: CSARLADYTYEQYF.

The CDR3 spells CAISENTAREQYF. The DNA for the CDR3 is TGTGCCATCAGTGAGAACACGGCACGCGAGCAGTACTTC. The V and J genes are TRBV10-3 and TRBJ2-7, with D unclear. The CDR3 contains 13 residues. Germline-derived CDR1 and CDR2 are ENHRY and SYGVKD. V lost 2 bases and J 6 bases, leaving 11 bases between the germline ends.

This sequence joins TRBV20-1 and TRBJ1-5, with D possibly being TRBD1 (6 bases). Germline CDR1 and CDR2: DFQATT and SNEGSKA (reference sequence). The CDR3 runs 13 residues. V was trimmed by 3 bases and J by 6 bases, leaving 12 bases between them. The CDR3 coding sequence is TGCAGTGCTAGTGGGACATCGTCTCAGCCCCAGCATTTT. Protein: CSASGTSSQPQHF.

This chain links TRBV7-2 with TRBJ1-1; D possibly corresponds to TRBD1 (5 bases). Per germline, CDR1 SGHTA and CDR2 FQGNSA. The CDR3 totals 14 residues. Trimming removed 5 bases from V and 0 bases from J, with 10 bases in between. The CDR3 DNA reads TGTGCCAGCAGCATAGGACAATTGAACACTGAAGCTTTCTTT. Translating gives CASSIGQLNTEAFF.

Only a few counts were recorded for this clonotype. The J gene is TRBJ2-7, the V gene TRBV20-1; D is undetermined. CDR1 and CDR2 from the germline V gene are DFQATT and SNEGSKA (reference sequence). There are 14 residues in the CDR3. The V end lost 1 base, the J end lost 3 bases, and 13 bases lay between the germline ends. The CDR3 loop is CSARVGGLYYEQYF. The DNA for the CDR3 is TGCAGTGCTAGAGTTGGTGGCCTCTACTACGAGCAGTACTTC.

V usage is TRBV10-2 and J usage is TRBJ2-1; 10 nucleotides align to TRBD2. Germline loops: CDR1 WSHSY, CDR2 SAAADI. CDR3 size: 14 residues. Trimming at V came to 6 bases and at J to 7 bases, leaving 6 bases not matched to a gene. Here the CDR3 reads CASRSGRARNEQFF. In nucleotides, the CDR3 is TGCGCCAGCAGGAGCGGGAGGGCCAGAAATGAGCAGTTCTTC.

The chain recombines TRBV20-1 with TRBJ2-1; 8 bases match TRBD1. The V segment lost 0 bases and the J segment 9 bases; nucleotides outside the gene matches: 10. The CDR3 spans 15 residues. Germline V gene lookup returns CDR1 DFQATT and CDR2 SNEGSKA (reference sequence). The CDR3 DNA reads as TGCAGTGCTAGAGATTTCGCAGGGGGCGCCGGTGAGCAGTTCTTC. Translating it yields CSARDFAGGAGEQFF.

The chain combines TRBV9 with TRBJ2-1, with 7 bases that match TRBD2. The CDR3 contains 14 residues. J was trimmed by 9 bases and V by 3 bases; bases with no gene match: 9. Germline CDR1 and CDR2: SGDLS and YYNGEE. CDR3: CASSGSRTRGEQFF. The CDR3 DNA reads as TGTGCCAGCAGCGGCAGTCGGACTAGGGGTGAGCAGTTCTTC.

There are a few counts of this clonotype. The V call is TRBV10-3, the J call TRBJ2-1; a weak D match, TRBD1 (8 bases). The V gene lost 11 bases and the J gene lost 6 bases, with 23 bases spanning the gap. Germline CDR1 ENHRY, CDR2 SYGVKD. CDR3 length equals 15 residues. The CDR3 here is CAAGRETGGANEQFF. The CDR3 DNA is TGTGCCGCTGGGAGGGAAACAGGGGGGGCCAATGAGCAGTTCTTC.

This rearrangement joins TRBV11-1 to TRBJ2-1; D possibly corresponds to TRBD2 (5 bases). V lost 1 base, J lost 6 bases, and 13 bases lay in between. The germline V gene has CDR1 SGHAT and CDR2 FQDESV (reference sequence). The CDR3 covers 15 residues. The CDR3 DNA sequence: TGTGCCAGCAGCTTAGGCCGTGCGGGTCGCAATGAGCAGTTCTTC. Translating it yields CASSLGRAGRNEQFF.

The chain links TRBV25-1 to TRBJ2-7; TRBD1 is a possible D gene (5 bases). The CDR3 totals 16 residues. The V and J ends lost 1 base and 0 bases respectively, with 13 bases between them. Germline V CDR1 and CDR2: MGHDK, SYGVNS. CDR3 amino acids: CASSELGTQGSYEQYF. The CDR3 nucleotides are TGTGCCAGCAGTGAATTGGGTACCCAGGGCTCCTACGAGCAGTACTTC.